The T cell receptor (beta chain) under discussion was sequenced for a study of early T cells in non-severe SARS-CoV-2 infection. TCRdb itself ran the 5' RACE reads through MiXCR, one entry per CDR3 protein. Among tens of thousands of distinct CDR3 sequences listed, around 5% were seen once. With V trimmed by 1 base and J by 4 bases, 1 base remained unmatched. Looked up from germline, CDR1 is PRHDT and CDR2 is FYEKMQ (reference sequence). The CDR3 runs to 15 residues. The rearrangement joins TRBV13 to TRBJ2-1, with 10 bases identical to TRBD1. What was sequenced was whole blood. This receptor was obtained from an adult who was a healthcare worker with PCR-confirmed SARS-CoV-2 infection or an uninfected control (not recorded which). CDR3 DNA sequence: TGTGCCAGCAGCTTAGCGGGACAGGGGTACAATGAGCAGTTCTTC. Translating gives CASSLAGQGYNEQFF. Filled out from reference TRBV13 and TRBJ2-1, the complete variable domain reads AAGVIQSPRHLIKEKRETATLKCYPIPRHDTVYWYQQGPGQDPQFLISFYEKMQSDKGSIPDRFSAQQFSDYHSELNMSSLELGDSALYFCASSLAGQGYNEQFFGPGTRLTVL.